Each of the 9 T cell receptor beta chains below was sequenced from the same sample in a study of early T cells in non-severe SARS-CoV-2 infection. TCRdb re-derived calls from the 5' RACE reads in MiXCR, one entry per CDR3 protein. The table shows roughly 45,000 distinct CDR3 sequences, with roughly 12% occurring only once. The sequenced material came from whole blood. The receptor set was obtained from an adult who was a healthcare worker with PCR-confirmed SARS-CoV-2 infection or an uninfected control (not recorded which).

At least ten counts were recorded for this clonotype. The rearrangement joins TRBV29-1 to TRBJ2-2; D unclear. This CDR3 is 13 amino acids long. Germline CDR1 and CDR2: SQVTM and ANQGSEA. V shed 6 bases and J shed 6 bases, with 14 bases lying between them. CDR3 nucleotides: TGCAGCGTGACCCCCTTTGCGGCCGGGGAGCTGTTTTTT. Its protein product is CSVTPFAAGELFF.

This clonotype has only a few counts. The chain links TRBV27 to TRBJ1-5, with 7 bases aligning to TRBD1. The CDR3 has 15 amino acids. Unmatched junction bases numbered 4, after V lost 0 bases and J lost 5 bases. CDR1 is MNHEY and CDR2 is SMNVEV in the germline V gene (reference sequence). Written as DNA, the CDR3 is TGTGCCAGCAGTTTATCGATCAGGGGGGATCAGCCCCAGCATTTT. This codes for CASSLSIRGDQPQHF.

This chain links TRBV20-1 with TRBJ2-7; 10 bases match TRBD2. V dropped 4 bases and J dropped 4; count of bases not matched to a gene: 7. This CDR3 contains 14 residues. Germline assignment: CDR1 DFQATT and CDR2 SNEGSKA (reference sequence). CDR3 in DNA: TGCAGTGCTACCCATAGCGGGGGGAAATACGAGCAGTACTTC. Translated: CSATHSGGKYEQYF.

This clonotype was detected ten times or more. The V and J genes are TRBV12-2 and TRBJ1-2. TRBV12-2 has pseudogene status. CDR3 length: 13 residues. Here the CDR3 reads CASRLEAIDGYTF. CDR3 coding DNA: TGTGCAAGTCGCTTAGAAGCAATAGATGGCTACACCTTC.

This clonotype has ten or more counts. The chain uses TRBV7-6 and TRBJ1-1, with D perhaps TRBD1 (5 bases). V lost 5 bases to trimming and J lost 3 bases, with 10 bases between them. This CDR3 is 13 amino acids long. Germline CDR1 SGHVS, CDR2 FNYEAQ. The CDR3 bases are TGTGCCAGCAGCCTTTGGGGCTACACTGAAGCTTTCTTT. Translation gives CASSLWGYTEAFF.

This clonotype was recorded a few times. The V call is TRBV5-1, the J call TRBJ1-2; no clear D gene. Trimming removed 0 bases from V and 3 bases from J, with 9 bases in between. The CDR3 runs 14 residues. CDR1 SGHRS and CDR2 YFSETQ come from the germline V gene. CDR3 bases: TGCGCCAGCAGCTTGGGCACAGTCGACTATGGCTACACCTTC. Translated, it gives CASSLGTVDYGYTF.

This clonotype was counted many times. The CDR3 DNA sequence: TGTGCCAGCAACGACCGTAGCTCCTACGAGCAGTACTTC. This encodes CASNDRSSYEQYF. This sequence joins TRBV28 and TRBJ2-7; no reliable D call. The CDR3 is 13 amino acids. V lost 7 bases and J 0 bases, leaving 10 bases between the germline ends. CDR1 and CDR2 (germline): MDHEN, SYDVKM.

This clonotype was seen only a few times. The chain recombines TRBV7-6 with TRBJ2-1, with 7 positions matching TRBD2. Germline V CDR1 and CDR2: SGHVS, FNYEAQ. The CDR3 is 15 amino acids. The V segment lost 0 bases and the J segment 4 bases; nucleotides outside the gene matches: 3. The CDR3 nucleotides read TGTGCCAGCAGCTTAGCGAAGGGACTATACAATGAGCAGTTCTTC. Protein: CASSLAKGLYNEQFF.

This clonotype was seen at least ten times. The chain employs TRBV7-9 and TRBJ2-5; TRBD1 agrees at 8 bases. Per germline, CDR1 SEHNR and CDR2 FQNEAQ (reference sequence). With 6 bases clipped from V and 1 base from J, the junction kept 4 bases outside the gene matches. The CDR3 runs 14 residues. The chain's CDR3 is CASRQGASQETQYF. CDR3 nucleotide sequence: TGTGCCAGCAGGCAGGGGGCGAGCCAAGAGACCCAGTACTTC.